This section outlines one T cell receptor (beta chain) sequence together with its context. This clonotype has ten or more counts. Its cognate antigen has yet to be identified. No clone much larger than this one lies a single base away; base qualities are absent. PBMCs were isolated by Ficoll-Paque density gradient centrifugation. The source of the sample is a study of T-cell memory formation after mild COVID-19 (dated by TCRdb to the early 2020s). At the level of the whole study: Most TCR sequence clusters were specific to one of the two donors. Longitudinal TCRalpha and TCRbeta repertoire sequencing tracked T-cell clones expanding and contracting after mild COVID-19 in a couple of donors. Two young, previously healthy adult volunteers, one female and one male, were included in the cohort.

The study at large found these results: Some responding clones were detected in pre-infection memory, suggesting pre-existing cross-reactive memory T cells joined the SARS-CoV-2 response. Contracting CD4+ clones were found mainly in CM and EM memory subsets, while CD8+ clones were enriched in EMRA. The study included only two mild cases, and larger cohorts that include severe cases with pre-infection samples were judged to be necessary. Balanced CD4/CD8 phenotypes were observed for clones contracting from day 15 to 85, whereas a bias towards CD4+ was observed for a second wave of clones expanding from day 15 to 37. Whether the second-wave clones peaking on day 37 were SARS-CoV-2 specific was not confirmed.

From cysteine to phenylalanine, the CDR3 is 20 amino acids long. Left in the record is the CDR3 DNA by itself, 60 bases read in frame from the first base. A distance of 22 bases separates the germline ends of V and J, which lose 1 base and 0 bases respectively. These reads were obtained on an Illumina NovaSeq 6000. cDNA libraries for TCRalpha and TCRbeta were prepared by 5'RACE using constant-segment primers, with sample barcodes and unique molecular identifiers added. RNA was extracted from every sample with Trizol reagent. Library amplification was performed in two PCR steps, and a second sample barcode and Illumina TruSeq adapters were introduced in the second step. Libraries were sequenced on an Illumina NovaSeq with 2 x 150 bp paired-end reads. Regarding the original processing steps: The reads were demultiplexed and collapsed into UMI-guided consensus sequences using migec v1.2.7. Using mixcr v2.1.11, UMI consensuses were aligned to TRA and TRB V and J templates and then assembled into clonotypes. A clonotype was counted as expanded or contracted only if both edgeR and NoisET called the change significant, with noise models trained on biological replicates. For edgeR calls, the cutoffs were a false discovery rate-adjusted p below 0.01 and a log2 fold-change threshold of 1. As an exploratory analysis of dynamics, max-normalized trajectories of the 1000 most abundant clonotypes were examined with PCA combined with hierarchical clustering. Separately sequenced CD4+ and CD8+ repertoires were used to assign a CD4 or CD8 phenotype to each responding clone. TCRdb cleaned the public reads at Q25 with fastp, built clones with MiXCR and kept in-frame beta chains. Rows with a matching CDR3 protein are joined into one entry that keeps the most common DNA and genes. The V and J calls and clone size come from TCRdb's table, not from the authors' own analysis. The sample includes a few hundred thousand distinct CDR3 sequences, with about 17% observed a single time. About a fifth of the sample is taken by the ten largest.

Rearrangement joined TRBV12-3 or TRBV12-4 to TRBJ2-1; TRBD2 is a possible D gene, resting on 7 matching bases. This receptor was taken from a man aged 18 to 30 who had mild COVID-19 (a few samples of this study predate the infection). The sample titles of this study are shuffled in the database, so cell type and time point are left out; the donor was told from shared clones. The sequenced material came from PBMCs or a T cell subset sorted from them (not recorded which). The bases read TGTGCCAGCAGTTTAGGGTTTGGGGGGGCCGACTCCCTCTCCTACAATGAGCAGTTCTTC. Translated, it reads CASSLGFGGADSLSYNEQFF.